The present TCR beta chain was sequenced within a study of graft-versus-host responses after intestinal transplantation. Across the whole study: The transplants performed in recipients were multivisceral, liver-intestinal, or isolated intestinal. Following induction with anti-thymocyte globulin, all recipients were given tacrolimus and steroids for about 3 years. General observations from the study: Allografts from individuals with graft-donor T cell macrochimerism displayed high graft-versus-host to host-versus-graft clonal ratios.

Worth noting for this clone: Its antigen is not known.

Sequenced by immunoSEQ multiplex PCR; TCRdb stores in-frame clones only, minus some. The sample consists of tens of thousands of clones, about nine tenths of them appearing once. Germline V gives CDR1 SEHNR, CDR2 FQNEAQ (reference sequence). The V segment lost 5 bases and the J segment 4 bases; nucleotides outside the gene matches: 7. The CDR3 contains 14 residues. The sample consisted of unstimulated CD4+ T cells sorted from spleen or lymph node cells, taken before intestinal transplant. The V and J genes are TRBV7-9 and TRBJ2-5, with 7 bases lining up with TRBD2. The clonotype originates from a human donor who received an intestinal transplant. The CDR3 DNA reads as TGTGCCAGCAGCATGCGGGGGTTAGGAGAGACCCAGTACTTC. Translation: CASSMRGLGETQYF.